The clone carrying this TCR beta chain came up a few times. V was clipped by 4 bases and J by 6 bases, with 15 bases between them. Germline CDR1 and CDR2: SGHTA and FQGTGA. The CDR3 runs 15 residues. The data derive from a study of blood T cell repertoires in COVID-19. Study as a whole: COVID-19 samples collected from the United States, Italy and Spain covered acute and convalescent phases. T cells, B-cell-depleted T cells, or PBMCs provided the cDNA or gDNA that served as material.

Methods used by the authors: How many nucleated cells were present was estimated from reference gene primer amplification. Assay: immunoSEQ multiplex PCR; the TCRdb copy retains only in-frame clones and omits some. V and J calls and clone size are copied from that table; D and trimming were computed from the DNA. This sample yields roughly 64,000 clones, of which around three quarters are seen a single time; less than 6% belongs to the top ten. The chain has TRBV7-3 and TRBJ2-2; the D gene is possibly TRBD2 (6 bases). Sequenced: peripheral blood. This clonotype originated in a human donor in a cohort sampled during active COVID-19. In DNA form, the CDR3 reads TGTGCCAGCAGCTCCAGACCCCGGGGGTCCGGGGAGCTGTTTTTT. Protein product: CASSSRPRGSGELFF. The variable domain in full, with the rest retrieved from reference TRBV7-3 and TRBJ2-2, is GAGVSQTPSNKVTEKGKYVELRCDPISGHTALYWYRQSLGQGPEFLIYFQGTGAADDSGLPNDRFFAVRPEGSVSTLKIQRTERGDSAVYLCASSSRPRGSGELFFGEGSRLTVL.